This TCR beta chain derives from a study of shared clonotypes between healthy human individuals. As concerns this clone: Its specificity is unknown.

The repertoire was sequenced with immunoSEQ multiplex PCR; TCRdb's copy has only in-frame clones and lacks some. The top ten clones hold approximately 1.1% of a sample with about 1.4 million clones, around 95% of them seen once. CDR1 SGHNT and CDR2 YYREEE come from the germline V gene (reference sequence). The V and J ends lost 5 bases and 5 bases respectively, with 16 bases between them. The CDR3 extends over 14 amino acids. Study conclusions and caveats: Across a few donors, naive CD4 shared roughly 5%, naive CD8 around 3.8%, memory CD4 roughly 2.5%, memory CD8 about 0.4%.

This clonotype was sampled from a man under 40 in good health. The material sequenced was naive CD4+ T cells sorted from blood. Subset described: CD45RA+ positively selected. This rearrangement joins TRBV5-4 to TRBJ1-1; the D gene is possibly TRBD1 (6 bases). The CDR3 DNA reads TGTGCCAGCAGGGGGGGCAGGGGAGGGACTGAAGCTTTCTTT. Its protein is CASRGGRGGTEAFF.